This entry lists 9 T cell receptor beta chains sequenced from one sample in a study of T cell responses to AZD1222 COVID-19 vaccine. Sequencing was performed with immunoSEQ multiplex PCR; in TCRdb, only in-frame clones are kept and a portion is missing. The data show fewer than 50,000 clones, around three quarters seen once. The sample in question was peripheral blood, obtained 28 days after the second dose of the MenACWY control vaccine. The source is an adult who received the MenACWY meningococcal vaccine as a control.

CDR3 sequence reads: CASNEGQGGTEAFF. The CDR3 DNA follows: TGTGCCAGTAATGAGGGACAGGGCGGCACTGAAGCTTTCTTT. V usage is TRBV19 and J usage is TRBJ1-1; 9 nucleotides line up with TRBD1. The V gene's germline CDR1 is LNHDA and CDR2 SQIVND (reference sequence). CDR3 length: 14 amino acids. V shed 7 bases and J 4 bases; nucleotides not matched to a gene: 7.

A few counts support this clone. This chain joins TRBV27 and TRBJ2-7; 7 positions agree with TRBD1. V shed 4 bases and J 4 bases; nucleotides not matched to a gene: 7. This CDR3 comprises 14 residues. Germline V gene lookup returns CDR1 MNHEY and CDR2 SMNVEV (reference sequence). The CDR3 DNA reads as TGTGCCAGCAGTTCGCTCGGGACAGAGTACGAGCAGTACTTC. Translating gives CASSSLGTEYEQYF.

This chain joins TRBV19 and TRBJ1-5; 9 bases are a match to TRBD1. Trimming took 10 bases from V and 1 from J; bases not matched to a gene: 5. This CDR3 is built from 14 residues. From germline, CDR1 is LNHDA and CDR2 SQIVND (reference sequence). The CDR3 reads CATGGQGSNQPQHF. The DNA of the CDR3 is TGTGCCACGGGAGGACAGGGGAGCAATCAGCCCCAGCATTTT. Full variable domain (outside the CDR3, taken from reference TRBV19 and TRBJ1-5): DGGITQSPKYLFRKEGQNVTLSCEQNLNHDAMYWYRQDPGQGLRLIYYSQIVNDFQKGDIAEGYSVSREKKESFPLTVTSAQKNPTAFYLCATGGQGSNQPQHFGDGTRLSIL.

The CDR3 loop reads CASSLVIETEAFF. In DNA form, the CDR3 reads TGTGCCAGCAGCTTAGTCATTGAGACTGAAGCTTTCTTT. This rearrangement joins TRBV7-2 to TRBJ1-1, with no clear D. Trimming cost V 1 base and J 5 bases, with 8 bases left between them. CDR3 length equals 13 residues. Germline lookup yields CDR1 SGHTA and CDR2 FQGNSA.

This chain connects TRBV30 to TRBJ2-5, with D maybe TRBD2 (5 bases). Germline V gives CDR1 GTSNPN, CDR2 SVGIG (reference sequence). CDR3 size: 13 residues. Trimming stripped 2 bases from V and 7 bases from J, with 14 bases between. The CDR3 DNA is TGTGCCTGGAGTCTGGCGTCCCGGGGGACCCAGTACTTC. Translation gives CAWSLASRGTQYF. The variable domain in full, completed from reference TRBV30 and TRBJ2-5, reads SQTIHQWPATLVQPVGSPLSLECTVEGTSNPNLYWYRQAAGRGLQLLFYSVGIGQISSEVPQNLSASRPQDRQFILSSKKLLLSDSGFYLCAWSLASRGTQYFGPGTRLLVL.

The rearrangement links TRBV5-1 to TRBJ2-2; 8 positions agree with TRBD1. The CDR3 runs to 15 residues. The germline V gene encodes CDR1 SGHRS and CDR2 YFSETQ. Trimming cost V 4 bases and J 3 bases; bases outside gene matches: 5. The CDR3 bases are TGCGCCAGCAGCCGGACAGGGCGGGACACCGGGGAGCTGTTTTTT. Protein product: CASSRTGRDTGELFF.

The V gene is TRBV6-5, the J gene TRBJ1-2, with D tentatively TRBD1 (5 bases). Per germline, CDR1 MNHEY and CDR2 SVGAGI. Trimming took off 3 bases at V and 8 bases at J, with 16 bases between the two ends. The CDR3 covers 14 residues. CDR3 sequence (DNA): TGTGCCAGCAGTTATCCGACAGTACTAGGCGGCTACACCTTC. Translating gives CASSYPTVLGGYTF.

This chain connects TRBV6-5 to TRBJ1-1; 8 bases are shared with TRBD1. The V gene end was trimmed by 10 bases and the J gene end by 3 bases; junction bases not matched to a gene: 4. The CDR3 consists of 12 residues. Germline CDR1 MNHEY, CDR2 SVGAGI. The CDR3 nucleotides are TGTGCCACCAACAGGGGGTACACTGAAGCTTTCTTT. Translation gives CATNRGYTEAFF.

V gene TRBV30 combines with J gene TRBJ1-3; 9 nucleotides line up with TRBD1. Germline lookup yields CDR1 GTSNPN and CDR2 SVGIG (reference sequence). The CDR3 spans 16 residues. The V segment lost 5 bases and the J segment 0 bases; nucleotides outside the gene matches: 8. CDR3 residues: CAWVRDRAYSGNTIYF. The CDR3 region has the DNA TGTGCCTGGGTCCGGGACAGGGCTTACTCTGGAAACACCATATATTTT. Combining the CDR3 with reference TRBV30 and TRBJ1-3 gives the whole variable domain SQTIHQWPATLVQPVGSPLSLECTVEGTSNPNLYWYRQAAGRGLQLLFYSVGIGQISSEVPQNLSASRPQDRQFILSSKKLLLSDSGFYLCAWVRDRAYSGNTIYFGEGSWLTVV.